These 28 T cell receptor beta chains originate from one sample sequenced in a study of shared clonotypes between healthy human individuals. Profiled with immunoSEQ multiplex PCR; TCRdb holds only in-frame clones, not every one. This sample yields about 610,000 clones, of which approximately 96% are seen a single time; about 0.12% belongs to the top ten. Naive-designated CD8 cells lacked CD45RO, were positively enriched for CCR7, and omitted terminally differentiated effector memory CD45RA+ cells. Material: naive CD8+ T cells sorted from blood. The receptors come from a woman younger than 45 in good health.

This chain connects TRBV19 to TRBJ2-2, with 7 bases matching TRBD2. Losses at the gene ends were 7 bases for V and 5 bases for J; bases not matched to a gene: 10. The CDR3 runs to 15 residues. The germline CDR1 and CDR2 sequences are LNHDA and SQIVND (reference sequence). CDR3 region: CASTAGAIDTGELFF. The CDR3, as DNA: TGTGCCAGTACCGCGGGAGCCATAGATACCGGGGAGCTGTTTTTT.

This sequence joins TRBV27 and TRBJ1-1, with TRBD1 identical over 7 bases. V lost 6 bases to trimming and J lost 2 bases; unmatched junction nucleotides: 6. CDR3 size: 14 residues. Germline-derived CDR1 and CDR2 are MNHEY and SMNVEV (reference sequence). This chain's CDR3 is CASSRQGPNTEAFF. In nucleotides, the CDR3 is TGTGCCAGCAGCCGACAGGGCCCAAACACTGAAGCTTTCTTT.

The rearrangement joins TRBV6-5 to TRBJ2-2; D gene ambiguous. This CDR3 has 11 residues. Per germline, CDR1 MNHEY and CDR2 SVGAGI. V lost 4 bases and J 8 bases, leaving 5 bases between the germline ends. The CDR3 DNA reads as TGTGCCAGCAGTTCCGGGGGGGAGCTGTTTTTT. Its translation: CASSSGGELFF.

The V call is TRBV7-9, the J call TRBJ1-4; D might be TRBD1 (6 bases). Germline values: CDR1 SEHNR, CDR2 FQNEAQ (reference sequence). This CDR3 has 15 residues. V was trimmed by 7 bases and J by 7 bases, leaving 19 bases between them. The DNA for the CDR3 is TGTGCCAGCACCACAGCCCAGGGGCGGGGTGAAAAACTGTTTTTT. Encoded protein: CASTTAQGRGEKLFF.

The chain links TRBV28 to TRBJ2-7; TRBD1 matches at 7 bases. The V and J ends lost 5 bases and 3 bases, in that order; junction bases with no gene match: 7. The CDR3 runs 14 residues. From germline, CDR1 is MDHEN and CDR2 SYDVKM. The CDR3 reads CASSPRTGYYEQYF. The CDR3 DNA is TGTGCCAGCAGTCCTAGGACAGGTTACTACGAGCAGTACTTC. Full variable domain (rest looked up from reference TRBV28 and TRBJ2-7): DVKVTQSSRYLVKRTGEKVFLECVQDMDHENMFWYRQDPGLGLRLIYFSYDVKMKEKGDIPEGYSVSREKKERFSLILESASTNQTSMYLCASSPRTGYYEQYFGPGTRLTVT.

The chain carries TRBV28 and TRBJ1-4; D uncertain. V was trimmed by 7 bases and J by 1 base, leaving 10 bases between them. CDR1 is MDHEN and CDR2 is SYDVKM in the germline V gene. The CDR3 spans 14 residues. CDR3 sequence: CASKWAETNEKLFF. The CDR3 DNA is TGTGCCAGCAAGTGGGCAGAAACTAATGAAAAACTGTTTTTT.

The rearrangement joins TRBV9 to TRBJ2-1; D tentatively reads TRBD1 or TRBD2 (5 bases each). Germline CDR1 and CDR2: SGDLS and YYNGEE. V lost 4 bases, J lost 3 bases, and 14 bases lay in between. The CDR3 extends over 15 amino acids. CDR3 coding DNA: TGTGCCAGCAGCAAGAACCGGGGCCTCTACAATGAGCAGTTCTTC. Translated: CASSKNRGLYNEQFF.

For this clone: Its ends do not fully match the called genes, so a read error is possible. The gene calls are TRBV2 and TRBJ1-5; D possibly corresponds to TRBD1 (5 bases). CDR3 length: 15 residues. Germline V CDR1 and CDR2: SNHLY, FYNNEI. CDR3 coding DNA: TGTGCCAGCAGCGAAGCGGGGGGGAACAATCAGCCCCAGCATTTT. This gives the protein CASSEAGGNNQPQHF.

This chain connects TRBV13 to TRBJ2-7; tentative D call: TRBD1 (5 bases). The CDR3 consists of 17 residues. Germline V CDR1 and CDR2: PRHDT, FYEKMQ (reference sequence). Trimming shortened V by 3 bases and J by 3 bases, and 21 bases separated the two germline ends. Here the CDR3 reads CASSFSGVGVKYYEQYF. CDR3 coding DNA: TGTGCCAGCAGCTTTTCGGGCGTAGGGGTGAAATACTACGAGCAGTACTTC.

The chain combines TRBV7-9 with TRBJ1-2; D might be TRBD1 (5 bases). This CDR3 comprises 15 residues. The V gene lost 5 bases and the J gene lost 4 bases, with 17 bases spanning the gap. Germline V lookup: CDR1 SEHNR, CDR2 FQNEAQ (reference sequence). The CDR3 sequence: CASSAGGRGRYGYTF. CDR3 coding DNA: TGTGCCAGCAGCGCGGGTGGTCGGGGCCGCTATGGCTACACCTTC.

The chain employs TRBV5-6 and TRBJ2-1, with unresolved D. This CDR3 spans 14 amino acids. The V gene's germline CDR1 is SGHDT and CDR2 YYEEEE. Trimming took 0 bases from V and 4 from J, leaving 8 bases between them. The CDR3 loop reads CASSLGSPYNEQFF. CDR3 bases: TGTGCCAGCAGCTTGGGCTCCCCGTACAATGAGCAGTTCTTC.

The CDR3 DNA sequence: TGTGCCAGCAGTGAATGGAAGGACAGGGGTATGTACGAGCAGTACTTC. Translated: CASSEWKDRGMYEQYF. This chain links TRBV6-1 with TRBJ2-7; 9 bases are a match to TRBD1. From germline, CDR1 is MNHNS and CDR2 SASEGT. J was trimmed by 4 bases and V by 2 bases; bases with no gene match: 9. The CDR3 runs 16 residues.

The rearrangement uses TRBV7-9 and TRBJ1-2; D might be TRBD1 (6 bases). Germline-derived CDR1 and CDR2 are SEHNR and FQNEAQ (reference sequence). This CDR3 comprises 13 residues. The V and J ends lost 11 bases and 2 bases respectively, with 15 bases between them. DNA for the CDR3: TGTGCCGGTGAAAAAGGGGGGAACTATGGCTACACCTTC. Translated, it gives CAGEKGGNYGYTF.

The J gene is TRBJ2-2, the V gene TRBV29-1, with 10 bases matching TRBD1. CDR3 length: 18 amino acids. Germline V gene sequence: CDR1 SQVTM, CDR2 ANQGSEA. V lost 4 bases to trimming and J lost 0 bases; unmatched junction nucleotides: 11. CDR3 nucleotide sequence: TGCAGCGTTGGGGTGACAGGGGGCCCAACAACGAACACCGGGGAGCTGTTTTTT. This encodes CSVGVTGGPTTNTGELFF.

CDR3 bases: TGTGCCAGCAGCCCACCTGACAACTACAAAAACATTCAGTACTTC. This codes for CASSPPDNYKNIQYF. The chain couples TRBV5-4 to TRBJ2-4; no clear D gene. The V and J ends lost 4 bases and 3 bases respectively, with 14 bases between them. The germline gives CDR1 SGHNT, CDR2 YYREEE (reference sequence). The CDR3 covers 15 residues. The complete variable domain, with remaining parts taken from reference TRBV5-4 and TRBJ2-4, reads ETGVTQSPTHLIKTRGQQVTLRCSSQSGHNTVSWYQQALGQGPQFIFQYYREEENGRGNFPPRFSGLQFPNYSSELNVNALELDDSALYLCASSPPDNYKNIQYFGAGTRLSVL.

The CDR3 region is CASSQRKGTGNEQFF. The DNA of the CDR3 is TGCGCCAGCAGCCAACGTAAAGGGACTGGCAATGAGCAGTTCTTC. This rearrangement joins TRBV4-1 to TRBJ2-1; D is possibly TRBD2 (6 bases). The CDR3 runs 15 residues. Trimming removed 2 bases at V and 6 bases at J, with 14 bases between. Germline CDR1 and CDR2: MGHRA and YSYEKL.

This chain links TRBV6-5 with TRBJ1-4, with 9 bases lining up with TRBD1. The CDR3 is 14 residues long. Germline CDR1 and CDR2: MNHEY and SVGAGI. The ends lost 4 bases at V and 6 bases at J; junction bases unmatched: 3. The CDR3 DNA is TGTGCCAGCAGTTTTACAGGGGGCTATGAAAAACTGTTTTTT. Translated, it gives CASSFTGGYEKLFF.

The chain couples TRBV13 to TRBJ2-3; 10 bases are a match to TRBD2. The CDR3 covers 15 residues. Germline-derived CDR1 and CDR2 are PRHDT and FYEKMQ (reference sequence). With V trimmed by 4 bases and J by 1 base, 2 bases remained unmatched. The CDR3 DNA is TGTGCCAGCAGCTCTAGCGGGAGTGGCACAGATACGCAGTATTTT. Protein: CASSSSGSGTDTQYF.

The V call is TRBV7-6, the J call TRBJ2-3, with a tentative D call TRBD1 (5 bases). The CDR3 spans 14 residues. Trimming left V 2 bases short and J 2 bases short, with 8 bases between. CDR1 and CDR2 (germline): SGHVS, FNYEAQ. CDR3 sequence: CASSLQGSTDTQYF. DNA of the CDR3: TGTGCCAGCAGCTTACAGGGTTCCACAGATACGCAGTATTTT.

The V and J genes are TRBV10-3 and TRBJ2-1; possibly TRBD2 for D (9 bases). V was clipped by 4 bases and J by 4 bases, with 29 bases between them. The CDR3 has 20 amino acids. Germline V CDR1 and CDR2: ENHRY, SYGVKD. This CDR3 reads CAISGHVDRESGRYYNEQFF. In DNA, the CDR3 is TGTGCCATCAGTGGTCACGTGGACAGGGAAAGCGGGAGGTATTACAATGAGCAGTTCTTC.

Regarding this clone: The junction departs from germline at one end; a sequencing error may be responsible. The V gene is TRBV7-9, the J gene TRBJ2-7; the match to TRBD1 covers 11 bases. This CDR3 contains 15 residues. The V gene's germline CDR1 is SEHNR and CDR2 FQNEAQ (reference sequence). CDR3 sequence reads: CASSPGTGGSYEQHF. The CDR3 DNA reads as TGTGCCAGCAGCCCCGGGACAGGGGGATCCTACGAGCAGCACTTC.

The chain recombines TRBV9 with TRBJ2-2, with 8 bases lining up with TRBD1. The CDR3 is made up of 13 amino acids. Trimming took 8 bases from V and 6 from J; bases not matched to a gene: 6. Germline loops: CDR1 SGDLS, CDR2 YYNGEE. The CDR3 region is CASGQTGAGELFF. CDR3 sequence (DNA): TGTGCCAGTGGACAGACAGGGGCCGGGGAGCTGTTTTTT.

CDR3 coding DNA: TGTGCCAGCAGTCTACAAGGGGGACCGTTGAGCTACACCTTC. Translating it yields CASSLQGGPLSYTF. V usage is TRBV27 and J usage is TRBJ1-2; tentative D call: TRBD1 (6 bases). V was shortened by 5 bases and J by 9 bases, with 19 bases between the two germline ends. CDR1 is MNHEY and CDR2 is SMNVEV in the germline V gene (reference sequence). The CDR3 spans 14 residues.

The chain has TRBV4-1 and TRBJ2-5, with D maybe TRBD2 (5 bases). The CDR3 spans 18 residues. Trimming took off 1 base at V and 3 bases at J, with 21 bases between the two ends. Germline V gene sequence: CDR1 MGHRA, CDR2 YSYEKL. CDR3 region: CASSQVEASHRVEETQYF. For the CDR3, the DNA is TGCGCCAGCAGCCAAGTCGAGGCTAGCCACCGGGTGGAAGAGACCCAGTACTTC.

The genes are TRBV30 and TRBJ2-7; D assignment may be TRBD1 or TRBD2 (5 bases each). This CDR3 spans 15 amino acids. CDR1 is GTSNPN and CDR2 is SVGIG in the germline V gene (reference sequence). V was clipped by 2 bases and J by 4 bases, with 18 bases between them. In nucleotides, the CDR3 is TGTGCCTGGAGTCCCGGGCAGGGAGAAGAATACGAGCAGTACTTC. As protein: CAWSPGQGEEYEQYF.

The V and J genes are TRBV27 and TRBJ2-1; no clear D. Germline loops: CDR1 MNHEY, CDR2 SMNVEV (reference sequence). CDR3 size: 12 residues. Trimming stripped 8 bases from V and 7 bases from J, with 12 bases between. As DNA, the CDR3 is TGTGCCAGCCTCGGATTACGGAATGAGCAGTTCTTC. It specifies CASLGLRNEQFF.

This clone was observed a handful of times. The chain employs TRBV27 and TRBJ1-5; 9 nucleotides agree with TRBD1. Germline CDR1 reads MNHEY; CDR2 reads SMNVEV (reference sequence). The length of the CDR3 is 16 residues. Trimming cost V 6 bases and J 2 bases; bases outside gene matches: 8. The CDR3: CASSTTGGPGNQPQHF. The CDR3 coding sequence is TGTGCCAGCAGCACTACAGGGGGCCCGGGCAATCAGCCCCAGCATTTT.

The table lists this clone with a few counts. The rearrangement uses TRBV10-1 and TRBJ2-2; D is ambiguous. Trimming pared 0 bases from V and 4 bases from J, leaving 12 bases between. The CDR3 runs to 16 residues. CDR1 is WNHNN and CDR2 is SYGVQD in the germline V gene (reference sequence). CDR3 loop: CASSESVYSPTGELFF. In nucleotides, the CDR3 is TGCGCCAGCAGTGAGTCCGTCTACTCGCCCACCGGGGAGCTGTTTTTT.